This TCR beta chain emerged from a study of shared T cell receptors in the human thymus (dated by TCRdb to about 2021). Regarding the study in general: The study examined how self-reactive, shared T-cell receptor alpha chains are generated in the human thymus.

The library relied on the immunoSEQ multiplex PCR assay. Drawn from immuneACCESS, this table holds only the in-frame rearrangements with V and J called that TCRdb kept. Clones are partly lost; checked studies trace under half to an unresolved V gene and leave the rest unexplained. Present in this sample are about 730,000 clones, 80% to 90% of which were seen just once. The ten largest clones take up 0.0095% to 0.013% of the sample. V and J lose 0 bases and 3 bases, and a span of 12 bases separates them. From the germline V gene, CDR1 is SGDLS and CDR2 is YYNGEE. The CDR3 sequence holds 16 residues, the cysteine and phenylalanine included. Of the read, only the CDR3 DNA is kept; its 48 bases are in frame from base 1. With respect to this clone: No cognate antigen has been identified for it. No base qualities exist here, and no much larger clone lies one base off it.

The same data also went into a second study, on human thymus T cells. As the second paper documents: Immunologically healthy infants undergoing open corrective cardiac surgery for congenital heart defects in Finland were used as donors. Thymus tissue was obtained as surgical resects removed during corrective cardiac surgery. V and J gene segment usage appeared biased in both thymic and peripheral blood repertoires. The related research reported highly overlapping thymic TCR repertoires among unrelated individuals. The study characterized TCR alpha and beta repertoires from about 8 infant thymus samples and a few related peripheral blood samples. Donor ages ranging from about 7 to 250 days were recorded, and five to seven male and a couple of female infants were included in the cohort. Thymocytes were released mechanically from tissue and stored at -70 °C as pellets of about 9.5-32 million cells. Genomic DNA was extracted from frozen cell pellets with a QIAsymphony instrument. The immunoSEQ multiplex PCR assay was used to amplify the TCRB and TCRAD loci from a standardized amount of quality-controlled genomic DNA. The amplicons spanned the V(D)J region and were long enough to cover the CDR3 and allow V and J genes to be identified. The amplicons were sequenced on an Illumina platform via the commercial immunoSEQ service. Primer bias and sequencing errors were corrected using previously described methods, and TCRAD and TCRB definitions followed the IMGT database. Repertoires were analysed with immunoSEQ Analyzer 3.0 and VDJTools, covering basic statistics, V/J segment usage, diversity estimates, rarefaction and pairwise overlap. Diversity was estimated with Chao1, ChaoE, Efron-Thisted, Shannon and inverse Simpson indices, and also on datasets down-sampled to the smallest sample. Repertoire overlap was determined by strict matching of CDR3 nucleotide sequence, V gene and J gene, and Jaccard-based multidimensional scaling clustering was applied. On average, thymus samples gave 800,000 or so unique TCRB clonotypes, whereas blood samples gave 75,000 to 85,000.

The sequence was obtained from a girl less than two years old with a congenital heart defect. Donor details come from another sample of the same person, matched by shared clones. Here the chain combines TRBV9 and TRBJ1-4; no D gene is confidently identified. The sequenced sample was thymocytes. The DNA sequence is as follows: TGTGCCAGCAGCGTAGGGGTGAACCGGGCTAATGAAAAACTGTTTTTT. This codes for CASSVGVNRANEKLFF.